The next 2 T cell receptor beta chains were all read from a single sample in a study of identical twins. TCRdb recomputed calls from the 5' RACE reads with MiXCR, one row per CDR3 protein. The repertoire holds around 1.7 million distinct CDR3 sequences, with about 32% as singletons. The specimen was cord blood. These receptors were collected from a newborn girl in good health.

This clonotype was seen a handful of times. The rearrangement links TRBV20-1 to TRBJ2-1, with 8 bases aligning to TRBD2. The CDR3 totals 15 residues. The ends lost 1 base at V and 9 bases at J; junction bases unmatched: 11. Germline CDR1 reads DFQATT; CDR2 reads SNEGSKA (reference sequence). The CDR3 nucleotides read TGCAGTGCTAGAGCCCGGGGGACTAGGTTCGGTGAGCAGTTCTTC. Its protein product is CSARARGTRFGEQFF.

A remark on this clonotype: At one end the junction does not follow the germline gene, possibly because of a read error. The V gene is TRBV18, the J gene TRBJ2-3; D call uncertain. This CDR3 spans 12 amino acids. Germline V gene data show CDR1 as KGHSH and CDR2 as LQKENI. The CDR3 nucleotides read TGTGCCAGCTCACCAAGGAGAGATGCGCAGTATTTT. It is translated as CASSPRRDAQYF.